This TCR beta chain was sequenced for a study of read filtering for tumor transcriptome and immune sequencing. On the study more broadly: DNase treatment preceded whole-transcriptome library preparation. Regarding the study as a whole: In IR-seq, single-read clonotypes were roughly 82% of clonotypes but 3.5% to 4% of reads. This fraction held mixed bone marrow immune cells after CD138-negative sorting.

Ten or more counts support this clonotype. Its antigen is currently unknown. This library used roughly 430 ng RNA and molecular barcoded adaptors spanning alpha/delta and beta/gamma chains. TCRdb reprocessed the reads via MiXCR and lists one record per CDR3 protein. The sample contains around 130,000 distinct CDR3 sequences, 10% to 15% of which appear only once. The clonotype originates from a donor aged 40 or over with multiple myeloma. The material sequenced was a population of CD138-negative cells sorted from bone marrow.

This chain's CDR3 is CASTSGGTGRTDTQYF. For the CDR3, the DNA is TGTGCCAGCACTAGTGGTGGGACAGGGCGCACAGATACGCAGTATTTT. V and J are TRBV25-1 and TRBJ2-3; TRBD1 matches 9 bases. Germline-derived CDR1 and CDR2 are MGHDK and SYGVNS. The CDR3 has 16 residues. V gave up 7 bases and J gave up 1 base; unmatched junction bases: 9.